Listed below are T cell receptor beta chains from one sample, sequenced in a study of shared clonotypes between healthy human individuals. Measured with immunoSEQ multiplex PCR; TCRdb has only the in-frame clones, and not every one. Of about 2 million clones in the sample, 85% to 95% were seen once. Sequencing used naive CD4+ T cells sorted from blood. These receptors were collected from a man aged 18 to 35 in good health. Both conserved end residues are part of each CDR3. The D gene is left open where the match is weak.

V gene: TRBV5-1; J gene: TRBJ1-2; D gene: NA; CDR3 protein: CASSLEGNYGYTF
V gene: TRBV7-9; J gene: TRBJ2-1; D gene: TRBD1; CDR3 protein: CASSPGQASNEQFF
V gene: TRBV7-2; J gene: TRBJ2-4; D gene: NA; CDR3 protein: CASSPSRGGNIQYF
V gene: TRBV12-5; J gene: TRBJ2-3; D gene: TRBD2; CDR3 protein: CASGLTSGTDAQYF
V gene: TRBV30; J gene: TRBJ1-2; D gene: NA; CDR3 protein: CAWSAVWGPNGYTF
V gene: TRBV5-1; J gene: TRBJ1-2; D gene: NA; CDR3 protein: CASSLEGGGYTF
V gene: TRBV11-2; J gene: TRBJ1-6; D gene: TRBD1; CDR3 protein: CASSPGTGLRSPLHF
V gene: TRBV6-5; J gene: TRBJ1-2; D gene: TRBD1; CDR3 protein: CASSYTGEYGYTF
V gene: TRBV10-1; J gene: TRBJ2-3; D gene: NA; CDR3 protein: CASSERDGPDTQYF
V gene: TRBV5-4; J gene: TRBJ2-3; D gene: NA; CDR3 protein: CASSSTGTGDTQYF
V gene: TRBV5-1; J gene: TRBJ2-7; D gene: TRBD2; CDR3 protein: CASSESGSSYEQYF
V gene: TRBV9; J gene: TRBJ1-3; D gene: TRBD1; CDR3 protein: CASSVDSRQGRSVAGNTIYF
V gene: TRBV18; J gene: TRBJ2-3; D gene: NA; CDR3 protein: CASSPNTDTQYF
V gene: TRBV5-6; J gene: TRBJ2-2; D gene: NA; CDR3 protein: CASSLFTRTANNPGELFF